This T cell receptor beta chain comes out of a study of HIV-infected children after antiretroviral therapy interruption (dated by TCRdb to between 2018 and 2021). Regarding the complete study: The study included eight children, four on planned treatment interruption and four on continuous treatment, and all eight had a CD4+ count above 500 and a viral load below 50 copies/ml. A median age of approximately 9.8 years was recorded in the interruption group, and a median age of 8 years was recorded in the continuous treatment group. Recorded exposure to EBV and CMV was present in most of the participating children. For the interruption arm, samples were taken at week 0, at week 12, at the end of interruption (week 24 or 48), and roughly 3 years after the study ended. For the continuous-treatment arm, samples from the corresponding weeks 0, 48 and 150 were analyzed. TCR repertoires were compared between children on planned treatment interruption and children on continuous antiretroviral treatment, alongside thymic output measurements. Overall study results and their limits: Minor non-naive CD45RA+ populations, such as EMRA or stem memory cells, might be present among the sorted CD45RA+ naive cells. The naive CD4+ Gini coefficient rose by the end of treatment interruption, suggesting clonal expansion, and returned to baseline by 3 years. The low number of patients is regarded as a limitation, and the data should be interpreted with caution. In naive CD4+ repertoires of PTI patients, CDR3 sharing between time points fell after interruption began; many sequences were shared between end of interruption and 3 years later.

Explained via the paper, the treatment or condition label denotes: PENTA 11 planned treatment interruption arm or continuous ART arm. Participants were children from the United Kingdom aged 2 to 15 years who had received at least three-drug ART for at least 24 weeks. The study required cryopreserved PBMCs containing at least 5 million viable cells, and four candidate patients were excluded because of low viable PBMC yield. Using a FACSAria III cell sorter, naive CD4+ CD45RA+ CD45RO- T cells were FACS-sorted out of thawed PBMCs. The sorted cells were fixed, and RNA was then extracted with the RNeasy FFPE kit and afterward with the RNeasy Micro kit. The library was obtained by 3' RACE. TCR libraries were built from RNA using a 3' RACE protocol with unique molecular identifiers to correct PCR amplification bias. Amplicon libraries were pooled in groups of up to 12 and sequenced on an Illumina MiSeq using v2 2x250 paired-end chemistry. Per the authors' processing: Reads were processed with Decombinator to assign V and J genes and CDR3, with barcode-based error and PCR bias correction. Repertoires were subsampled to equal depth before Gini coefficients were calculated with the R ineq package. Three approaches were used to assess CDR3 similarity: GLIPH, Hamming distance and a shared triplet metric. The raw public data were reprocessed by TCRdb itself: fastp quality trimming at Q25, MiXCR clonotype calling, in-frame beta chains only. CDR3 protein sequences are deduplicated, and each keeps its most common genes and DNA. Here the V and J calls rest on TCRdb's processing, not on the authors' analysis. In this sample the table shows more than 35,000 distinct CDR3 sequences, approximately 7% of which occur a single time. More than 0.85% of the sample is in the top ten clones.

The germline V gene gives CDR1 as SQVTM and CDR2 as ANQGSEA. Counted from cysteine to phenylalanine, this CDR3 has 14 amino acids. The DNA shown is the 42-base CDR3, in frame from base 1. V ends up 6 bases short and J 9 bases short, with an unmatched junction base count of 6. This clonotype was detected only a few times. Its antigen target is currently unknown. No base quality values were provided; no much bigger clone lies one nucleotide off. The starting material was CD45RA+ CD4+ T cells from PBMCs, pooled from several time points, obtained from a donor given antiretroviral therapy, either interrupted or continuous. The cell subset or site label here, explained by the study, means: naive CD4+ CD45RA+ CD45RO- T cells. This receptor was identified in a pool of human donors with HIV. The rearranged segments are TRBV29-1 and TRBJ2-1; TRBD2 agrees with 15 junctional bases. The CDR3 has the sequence CSVGTSGGPGEQFF. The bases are TGCAGCGTCGGGACTAGCGGGGGGCCTGGTGAGCAGTTCTTC.